A selection of T cell receptor beta chains follows, all from one sample in a study of blood T cell repertoires in COVID-19. Profiling relied on immunoSEQ multiplex PCR, and the TCRdb table lists in-frame clones only, not all of them. The sample lists some 290,000 clones; 85% to 95% were seen once. Sequences were obtained from PBMCs or T cells enriched from blood (not recorded which). These receptors originate from a woman in her twenties or thirties who had been exposed to COVID-19. CDR3s include the opening cysteine and the closing phenylalanine or tryptophan. D genes are given only for firm matches. The listing skips clone size in some rows; elsewhere it reads once, few, many or a size class.

V: TRBV4-3; J: TRBJ1-2; D: -; size: -; DNA: TGCGCCAGCAGCCAAGCCTATACACGGAGCGGCTATGGCTACACCTTC; CDR3: CASSQAYTRSGYGYTF
V: TRBV6-5; J: TRBJ2-5; D: -; size: -; DNA: TGTGCCAGCAGCTTAGCCGCCACGGGGACCCAGTACTTC; CDR3: CASSLAATGTQYF
V: TRBV9; J: TRBJ1-3; D: -; size: -; DNA: TGTGCCAGCAGCCCGAGTTCTGGAAACACCATATATTTT; CDR3: CASSPSSGNTIYF
V: TRBV29-1; J: TRBJ1-2; D: -; size: -; DNA: TGCAGCGGCGTGGGGGGGATCGATGGCTACACCTTC; CDR3: CSGVGGIDGYTF
V: TRBV7-2; J: TRBJ2-7; D: -; size: -; DNA: TGTGCCAGCAGCTTAGCGGGCAGGGCCGGAGTCGAGCAGTACTTC; CDR3: CASSLAGRAGVEQYF
V: TRBV6-5; J: TRBJ2-2; D: TRBD2; size: -; DNA: TGTGCCAGCAAACGACTAGCGGCACTATCCGGGGAGCTGTTTTTT; CDR3: CASKRLAALSGELFF
V: TRBV15; J: TRBJ1-1; D: -; size: once; DNA: TGTGCCACCAGCAGAGTTGAGGGGAACACTGAAGCTTTCTTT; CDR3: CATSRVEGNTEAFF
V: TRBV19; J: TRBJ1-5; D: -; size: -; DNA: TGTGCCAGTAGTAACCGTAGGGGGGGCCATCAGCCCCAGCATTTT; CDR3: CASSNRRGGHQPQHF
V: TRBV2; J: TRBJ1-2; D: -; size: -; DNA: TGTGCCAGCAGTGTGGTCCGGGGCTATGGCTACACCTTC; CDR3: CASSVVRGYGYTF
V: TRBV11-2; J: TRBJ2-3; D: -; size: once; DNA: TGTGCCAGCAGCTTGGACTATCGGCGGGGACTCCCAGATACGCAGTATTTT; CDR3: CASSLDYRRGLPDTQYF
V: TRBV5-1; J: TRBJ1-1; D: -; size: -; DNA: TGCGCCAGCAGCCTACGACCGACAGCCGGGGGTGAAGCTTTCTTT; CDR3: CASSLRPTAGGEAFF
V: TRBV7-3; J: TRBJ2-3; D: -; size: -; DNA: TGTGCCAGCAGCCGCGGGGTTAGCACAGATACGCAGTATTTT; CDR3: CASSRGVSTDTQYF
V: TRBV29-1; J: TRBJ2-3; D: -; size: -; DNA: TGCAGCGCCCCGGGACTGACTAGCACAGATACGCAGTATTTT; CDR3: CSAPGLTSTDTQYF